A selection of T cell receptor beta chains follows, all from one sample in a study of blood T cell repertoires in COVID-19. Some clones are missing from TCRdb's copy, which holds only in-frame ones; the method was immunoSEQ multiplex PCR. The table records about 190,000 clones, roughly 84% of them present only once. Material: PBMCs or T cells enriched from blood (not recorded which). Receptors were obtained from a woman in her twenties or thirties who had recovered from COVID-19. The CDR3 runs from the conserved cysteine through the conserved F or W. A D gene is named only where the DNA matches it firmly. Size values are once, few and many counts, or a class for expanded clones, and some rows have none.

CDR3aa	CDR3nt	d_gene	len	v_gene	j_gene	abundance
CASSHAGGSYGYTF	TGTGCCAGCAGTCACGCGGGAGGGAGCTATGGCTACACCTTC	NA	14	TRBV7-2	TRBJ1-2	NA
CASSRRWDRGAGANVLTF	TGTGCCAGTAGTCGCCGGTGGGACAGGGGGGCCGGGGCCAACGTCCTGACTTTC	TRBD1	18	TRBV19	TRBJ2-6	NA
CASNQVNGGAKGGNEQFF	TGCGCCAGCAACCAAGTGAACGGTGGGGCGAAGGGAGGGAATGAGCAGTTCTTC	TRBD2	18	TRBV10-1	TRBJ2-1	once
CASSHSGGTEVYEQYF	TGTGCCAGCAGCCATAGCGGGGGGACAGAGGTCTACGAGCAGTACTTC	TRBD2	16	TRBV9	TRBJ2-7	NA
CASSLAPTLGLETQYF	TGTGCCAGCAGCTTAGCCCCCACCCTCGGTTTAGAGACCCAGTACTTC	NA	16	TRBV7-9	TRBJ2-5	NA
CASSSWRLDRGPTGELFF	TGTGCCAGCAGTTCCTGGCGCCTAGACAGGGGGCCTACCGGGGAGCTGTTTTTT	TRBD1	18	TRBV28	TRBJ2-2	NA
CATSATGQGNQPQHF	TGTGCCACCAGTGCAACGGGACAGGGTAATCAGCCCCAGCATTTT	TRBD1	15	TRBV24-1	TRBJ1-5	NA
CASSVRPNRVPTDTQYF	TGTGCCAGCAGCGTGAGACCCAACAGGGTCCCCACAGATACGCAGTATTTT	NA	17	TRBV9	TRBJ2-3	once
CATSDVGTGVTGELFF	TGTGCCACCAGCGATGTCGGGACAGGGGTCACCGGGGAGCTGTTTTTT	TRBD1	16	TRBV24-1	TRBJ2-2	NA
CSVAQGMRGNTIYF	TGCAGCGTTGCGCAGGGGATGAGAGGAAACACCATATATTTT	NA	14	TRBV29-1	TRBJ1-3	NA
CASSFGGVSNQPQHF	TGTGCCAGCAGCTTCGGAGGGGTTAGCAATCAGCCCCAGCATTTT	NA	15	TRBV5-4	TRBJ1-5	NA
CAITKGDSGLSSGNTIYF	TGTGCCATCACCAAAGGGGACAGTGGGCTCTCTTCCGGAAACACCATATATTTT	TRBD1	18	TRBV10-3	TRBJ1-3	NA
CASTSRRGAANTEAFF	TGTGCCAGTACTTCACGGCGGGGGGCAGCGAACACTGAAGCTTTCTTT	NA	16	TRBV19	TRBJ1-1	NA
CASSWGGGAAEAFF	TGTGCCAGCAGCTGGGGCGGGGGGGCAGCTGAAGCTTTCTTT	NA	14	TRBV5-8	TRBJ1-1	many
CASTSQEGAGTEAFF	TGTGCCAGCACCTCCCAGGAGGGGGCGGGCACTGAAGCTTTCTTT	TRBD1	15	TRBV27	TRBJ1-1	NA
CASSLAPRAVDYGYTF	TGTGCCAGCAGCTTAGCGCCCAGGGCGGTGGACTATGGCTACACCTTC	NA	16	TRBV7-2	TRBJ1-2	NA
CASSQANPGRTLAYEQYF	TGTGCCAGCAGCCAAGCAAACCCCGGACGGACTCTAGCCTACGAGCAGTACTTC	NA	18	TRBV3-1/TRBV3-2	TRBJ2-7	few
CASSTSSGGANGNEQFF	TGTGCCAGTAGTACCTCTAGCGGGGGGGCCAATGGCAATGAGCAGTTCTTC	TRBD2	17	TRBV19	TRBJ2-1	NA
CSVGPEAFF	TGCAGCGTTGGGCCTGAAGCTTTCTTT	NA	9	TRBV29-1	TRBJ1-1	once
CASSLGVSTEAFF	TGTGCCAGCAGCTTGGGAGTTAGCACTGAAGCTTTCTTT	NA	13	TRBV11-2	TRBJ1-1	NA
CASSRSGGTEAFF	TGTGCCAGCAGTCGGTCAGGGGGCACTGAAGCTTTCTTT	TRBD1	13	TRBV4-2	TRBJ1-1	NA
CASRIDARQGNFYNEQFF	TGTGCCAGCAGAATTGACGCAAGACAGGGGAATTTTTACAATGAGCAGTTCTTC	TRBD1	18	TRBV25-1	TRBJ2-1	once